This record looks at one T cell receptor (beta chain) sequence and its context. No antigen is known for it. Sequencing targeted expressed TCRB transcripts, as all isolated RNA had been reverse transcribed. Repertoires were generated with immunoSEQ multiplex PCR, while TCRdb's copy carries only in-frame clones and drops some. The sample includes hundreds of thousands of clones, more than 12% of them seen just once. The source of the sample is a study of beta chain features in type 1 diabetes. Study-wide results and limits: PCR might pick shorter templates more often, in the same way for patients and controls. In all four CD4+ subsets, TCRB CDR3 length was significantly, moderately reduced in type 1 diabetes.

The sequencing input was naive CD4+ T cells from blood. The origin of this receptor is a man younger than 30 with type 1 diabetes.

The CDR3 protein is CASSQASGVGIEQYF. CDR3 nucleotide sequence: TGCGCCAGCAGCCAAGCTTCAGGGGTCGGTATAGAGCAGTACTTC. This chain links TRBV4-1 with TRBJ2-7; D is possibly TRBD1 (6 bases). Germline assignment: CDR1 MGHRA and CDR2 YSYEKL. The length of the CDR3 is 15 residues. Trimming took 1 base from V and 7 from J, leaving 17 bases between them.